These 26 T cell receptor beta chains came from one sample sequenced in a study of T cell repertoires in cytomegalovirus infection. TCRdb fed the reads into MiXCR, producing one record per CDR3 protein. The table includes hundreds of thousands of distinct CDR3 sequences, approximately 32% detected once. No antigen has been assigned to these receptors. The material was cultured CD8+ T cells from PBMCs, obtained from culture after CMV antigen stimulation. The receptors were sampled from a human donor in good health (CMV status not recorded). Some clones in this sample may be carry-over from other donors' samples.

This clonotype was detected once. The genes are TRBV7-8 and TRBJ2-1, with D hard to call. This CDR3 contains 15 residues. V was shortened by 1 base and J by 3 bases, with 10 bases between the two germline ends. The germline V gene encodes CDR1 SGHVS and CDR2 FQNEAQ. In nucleotides, the CDR3 is TGTGCCAGCAGCTTAGGTTTTAATCTCTACAATGAGCAGTTCTTC. The encoded protein is CASSLGFNLYNEQFF.

This clonotype turned up a few times. The chain joins TRBV6-5 to TRBJ1-2; maybe TRBD1 (6 bases). Trimming took off 0 bases at V and 9 bases at J, with 14 bases between the two ends. The CDR3 consists of 14 residues. The germline V gene has CDR1 MNHEY and CDR2 SVGAGI. CDR3 sequence: CASSYSPSDRSYTF. The CDR3 DNA reads TGTGCCAGCAGTTACTCGCCTTCGGACAGAAGCTACACCTTC.

The V call is TRBV6-1, the J call TRBJ1-1, with D uncertain. There are 14 residues in the CDR3. V was trimmed by 5 bases and J by 8 bases, leaving 18 bases between them. Germline CDR1 and CDR2: MNHNS and SASEGT. CDR3 in DNA: TGTGCCAGCAGTTTGCCTCAGGATCGGGCCGAAGCTTTCTTT. Translating gives CASSLPQDRAEAFF.

The chain is built from TRBV7-9 and TRBJ2-5, with 10 bases lining up with TRBD1. The CDR3 has 15 residues. CDR1 is SEHNR and CDR2 is FQNEAQ in the germline V gene (reference sequence). V trimming: 2 bases; J trimming: 6 bases; junction bases outside the gene matches: 6. CDR3 nucleotide sequence: TGTGCCAGCAGCTTAATGACAGGGGGCGGACAGACCCAGTACTTC. Amino acid sequence: CASSLMTGGGQTQYF. Complete variable domain (other parts from reference TRBV7-9 and TRBJ2-5): DTGVSQNPRHKITKRGQNVTFRCDPISEHNRLYWYRQTLGQGPEFLTYFQNEAQLEKSRLLSDRFSAERPKGSFSTLEIQRTEQGDSAMYLCASSLMTGGGQTQYFGPGTRLLVL.

The CDR3 DNA reads TGTGCCAGCAGTTTCCGGGGACTAGCGGGGGTCTACAATGAGCAGTTCTTC. It encodes CASSFRGLAGVYNEQFF. The rearrangement joins TRBV27 to TRBJ2-1; 14 nucleotides line up with TRBD2. Trimming took 3 bases from V and 3 from J; bases not matched to a gene: 4. This CDR3 region has 17 residues. Germline V gene lookup returns CDR1 MNHEY and CDR2 SMNVEV (reference sequence).

This sequence joins TRBV6-6 and TRBJ2-3, with 14 bases that match TRBD2. Unmatched junction bases numbered 9, after V lost 4 bases and J lost 9 bases. Germline V gene sequence: CDR1 MNHNY, CDR2 SVGAGI (reference sequence). The CDR3 contains 16 residues. CDR3 in amino acids: CASSSPGLAGVGTQYF. Here the CDR3 DNA reads TGTGCCAGCAGTTCACCGGGACTAGCGGGGGTCGGGACGCAGTATTTT.

The rearrangement joins TRBV7-9 to TRBJ2-5; 8 nucleotides align to TRBD2. V was pared by 2 bases and J by 3 bases, with 5 bases of the junction left unmatched. Germline V lookup: CDR1 SEHNR, CDR2 FQNEAQ (reference sequence). The CDR3 has 15 residues. The CDR3 reads CASSLTGGREETQYF. The CDR3 DNA reads TGTGCCAGCAGCTTAACGGGGGGGAGAGAAGAGACCCAGTACTTC. Full variable domain (outside the CDR3, taken from reference TRBV7-9 and TRBJ2-5): DTGVSQNPRHKITKRGQNVTFRCDPISEHNRLYWYRQTLGQGPEFLTYFQNEAQLEKSRLLSDRFSAERPKGSFSTLEIQRTEQGDSAMYLCASSLTGGREETQYFGPGTRLLVL.

This clonotype was recorded a few times. The chain combines TRBV18 with TRBJ2-3; TRBD1 is a possible D gene (5 bases). Germline V gene lookup returns CDR1 KGHSH and CDR2 LQKENI. V gave up 3 bases and J gave up 1 base, with 11 bases separating them. CDR3 length: 15 residues. CDR3 in amino acids: CASSPQGIRTDTQYF. The CDR3 coding sequence is TGTGCCAGCTCACCCCAGGGTATTCGCACAGATACGCAGTATTTT.

This clonotype has at least ten counts. The rearrangement links TRBV7-2 to TRBJ2-5, with 11 nucleotides matching TRBD2. The length of the CDR3 is 14 residues. Germline lookup yields CDR1 SGHTA and CDR2 FQGNSA. Unmatched junction bases numbered 1, after V lost 4 bases and J lost 3 bases. The CDR3 sequence: CASSSTSGEETQYF. CDR3 nucleotides: TGTGCCAGCAGCTCGACTAGCGGGGAAGAGACCCAGTACTTC.

This clonotype has only a few counts. This chain links TRBV9 with TRBJ1-2; 7 bases match TRBD1. The CDR3 covers 14 residues. With V trimmed by 3 bases and J by 4 bases, 6 bases remained unmatched. Germline V lookup: CDR1 SGDLS, CDR2 YYNGEE. CDR3 nucleotide sequence: TGTGCCAGCAGCGCCTATACAGGGGCCTATGGCTACACCTTC. Encoded protein: CASSAYTGAYGYTF. Based on the CDR3 plus reference TRBV9 and TRBJ1-2, the full variable domain is DSGVTQTPKHLITATGQRVTLRCSPRSGDLSVYWYQQSLDQGLQFLIQYYNGEERAKGNILERFSAQQFPDLHSELNLSSLELGDSALYFCASSAYTGAYGYTFGSGTRLTVV.

This clonotype was recorded many times. V gene TRBV12-3 or TRBV12-4 combines with J gene TRBJ2-5, with D perhaps matching TRBD2 (5 bases). CDR3 length equals 15 residues. Trimming stripped 5 bases from V and 5 bases from J, with 18 bases between. CDR3 nucleotide sequence: TGTGCCAGCAGTCCGCGGGCCTACCCGGGGGAGACCCAGTACTTC. It translates to CASSPRAYPGETQYF.

This sequence joins TRBV27 and TRBJ1-1, with 8 bases that match TRBD1. Germline V gives CDR1 MNHEY, CDR2 SMNVEV (reference sequence). CDR3 size: 14 residues. Trimming took 8 bases from V and 1 from J; bases not matched to a gene: 6. CDR3 sequence: CASGLDRGNTEAFF. The CDR3 DNA sequence: TGTGCCAGCGGACTAGACAGGGGGAACACTGAAGCTTTCTTT.

This sequence joins TRBV2 and TRBJ2-2; D is unclear. V lost 8 bases to trimming and J lost 6 bases, with 10 bases between them. The length of the CDR3 is 12 residues. Germline CDR1 reads SNHLY; CDR2 reads FYNNEI. The CDR3: CASSTSAGELFF. The CDR3 DNA sequence: TGTGCCAGCTCCACTTCGGCCGGGGAGCTGTTTTTT.

With respect to this clonotype: A read error may account for a junction end that differs from germline. The rearrangement joins TRBV5-3 to TRBJ1-4; no definite D call. Being an ORF, TRBV5-3 has a function that is uncertain. The CDR3 covers 14 residues. The CDR3 DNA reads TGTGCCAGCAGCTTCGTCAGCTCTAATGAAAAACTGTTTTTT. This gives the protein CASSFVSSNEKLFF.

This clonotype was seen only a few times. This chain connects TRBV12-3 or TRBV12-4 to TRBJ2-5, with TRBD1 as a possible D gene (5 bases). The CDR3 is 18 amino acids. V was shortened by 0 bases and J by 3 bases, with 20 bases between the two germline ends. The CDR3 DNA reads as TGTGCCAGCAGTTTAGCGCGGTGGAGCAGGAAAGGGGAAGAGACCCAGTACTTC. Protein sequence: CASSLARWSRKGEETQYF.

This clonotype was found a few times. CDR3: CRARGPGQETQYF. CDR3 DNA sequence: TGCAGGGCGAGAGGACCCGGGCAAGAGACCCAGTACTTC. V gene TRBV20-1 combines with J gene TRBJ2-5, with D hard to call. The germline V gene has CDR1 DFQATT and CDR2 SNEGSKA (reference sequence). CDR3 length: 13 amino acids.

V is TRBV7-9 and J is TRBJ1-1; D might be TRBD1 (6 bases). The V end was cut by 7 bases, the J end by 0 bases, with 12 bases between. Germline values: CDR1 SEHNR, CDR2 FQNEAQ (reference sequence). The CDR3 contains 14 residues. The CDR3 is CASNHRDMNTEAFF. The CDR3, as DNA: TGTGCCAGCAACCACAGGGACATGAACACTGAAGCTTTCTTT.

A remark on this clonotype: With a much larger clone just one base away, this may be a read error. The chain employs TRBV7-2 and TRBJ2-1; D is perhaps TRBD1 (5 bases). The CDR3 has 17 amino acids. Germline V gene lookup returns CDR1 SGHTA and CDR2 FQGNSA. CDR3 amino acids: CASSLGPRVVKKDERFF. The DNA for the CDR3 is TGTGCCAGCAGCTTAGGACCCAGGGTGGTCAAGAAGGATGAGCGGTTCTTC. The whole variable domain, filled in from reference TRBV7-2 and TRBJ2-1, reads GAGVSQSPSNKVTEKGKDVELRCDPISGHTALYWYRQSLGQGLEFLIYFQGNSAPDKSGLPSDRFSAERTGGSVSTLTIQRTQQEDSAVYLCASSLGPRVVKKDERFFGPGTRLTVL.

This clonotype has a handful of counts. The chain links TRBV6-5 to TRBJ1-4; D not resolved. Germline CDR1 reads MNHEY; CDR2 reads SVGAGI. The CDR3 extends over 16 amino acids. V was pared by 0 bases and J by 0 bases, with 8 bases between. CDR3 protein: CASSYSGRATNEKLFF. The CDR3 DNA is TGTGCCAGCAGTTACTCAGGACGAGCAACTAATGAAAAACTGTTTTTT.

This clonotype was observed many times. The chain uses TRBV7-2 and TRBJ1-2, with a tentative D call TRBD1 (6 bases). V was pared by 3 bases and J by 0 bases, with 8 bases between. The CDR3 totals 14 residues. CDR1 is SGHTA and CDR2 is FQGNSA in the germline V gene. CDR3 sequence reads: CASSFAGANYGYTF. In DNA form, the CDR3 reads TGTGCCAGCAGCTTCGCAGGGGCTAACTATGGCTACACCTTC.

As to this clonotype: Being one base from a much bigger clone, this may be a read error. The chain combines TRBV7-4 with TRBJ2-2; D remains unclear. The CDR3 is 15 residues long. Deletions cut 7 bases from V and 0 bases from J, with 12 bases between. Germline V gives CDR1 SGHVT, CDR2 SQSDAQ. The CDR3 reads CASNSMTTNTGELFF. The CDR3 nucleotides are TGTGCCAGCAACTCAATGACCACGAACACCGGGGAGCTGTTTTTT.

This chain links TRBV2 with TRBJ2-2; D unclear. Germline values: CDR1 SNHLY, CDR2 FYNNEI. Trimming stripped 3 bases from V and 7 bases from J, with 15 bases between. The CDR3 spans 15 residues. This CDR3 reads CASSDWPDLGGELFF. Written as DNA, the CDR3 is TGTGCCAGCAGTGATTGGCCTGATTTAGGCGGGGAGCTGTTTTTT. Together with reference TRBV2 and TRBJ2-2, the CDR3 gives the full variable domain: EPEVTQTPSHQVTQMGQEVILRCVPISNHLYFYWYRQILGQKVEFLVSFYNNEISEKSEIFDDQFSVERPDGSNFTLKIRSTKLEDSAMYFCASSDWPDLGGELFFGEGSRLTVL.

The chain carries TRBV2 and TRBJ1-1; unclear D gene. From germline, CDR1 is SNHLY and CDR2 FYNNEI. V lost 6 bases and J 0 bases, leaving 11 bases between the germline ends. The CDR3 sequence is 14 residues long. The CDR3: CASRVDAMNTEAFF. The CDR3 DNA reads TGTGCCAGCAGGGTGGACGCTATGAACACTGAAGCTTTCTTT.

The CDR3 spells CASSQEWNFGNTIYF. The DNA for the CDR3 is TGCGCCAGCAGCCAAGAGTGGAACTTTGGAAACACCATATATTTT. The V and J genes are TRBV4-1 and TRBJ1-3; D is ambiguous. CDR1 and CDR2 from the germline V gene are MGHRA and YSYEKL. The CDR3 consists of 15 residues. Trimming took 0 bases from V and 3 from J, leaving 9 bases between them.

The chain is built from TRBV27 and TRBJ1-5; D call uncertain. This CDR3 is 14 amino acids long. V lost 4 bases and J lost 4, with 11 bases in between. CDR1 MNHEY and CDR2 SMNVEV come from the germline V gene (reference sequence). The CDR3 loop reads CASSSLGLNQPQHF. As DNA, the CDR3 is TGTGCCAGCAGTTCCTTAGGGCTGAATCAGCCCCAGCATTTT.

This clonotype has more than one count but fewer than ten. The V call is TRBV20-1, the J call TRBJ1-2; 9 positions agree with TRBD1. Per the germline V gene, CDR1 is DFQATT and CDR2 is SNEGSKA (reference sequence). Germline trimming cut 6 bases from V and 6 bases from J; bases unmatched to any gene: 8. This CDR3 is 13 amino acids long. CDR3 sequence: CSALTGGKDGYTF. In DNA, the CDR3 is TGCAGTGCCCTGACAGGGGGTAAGGATGGCTACACCTTC.